What follows are 20 T cell receptor beta chains derived from one specimen sequenced in a study of T cells in tuberculosis. This table comes from immunoSEQ multiplex PCR, and its TCRdb copy is limited to in-frame clones, with some not included. The sample carries roughly 19,000 clones, 85% to 90% recorded once. The sample comprised PBMCs. The receptors derive from a donor aged 10-35 years with latent tuberculosis or without tuberculosis infection.

The chain couples TRBV7-2 to TRBJ2-5; TRBD1 matches 9 bases. Germline values: CDR1 SGHTA, CDR2 FQGNSA. The CDR3 contains 15 residues. V shed 3 bases and J 3 bases; nucleotides not matched to a gene: 5. The CDR3 sequence is CASSFRQGGEETQYF. DNA for the CDR3: TGTGCCAGCAGCTTCCGACAGGGGGGAGAAGAGACCCAGTACTTC.

J is TRBJ1-5 and V is TRBV15; D may be TRBD1 (5 bases). CDR1 LNHNV and CDR2 YYDKDF come from the germline V gene (reference sequence). Trimming shortened V by 2 bases and J by 4 bases, and 21 bases separated the two germline ends. The CDR3 has 18 residues. In DNA, the CDR3 is TGTGCCACCAGCAGATTCCCTCCGGAGGAGGGGATTAATCAGCCCCAGCATTTT. Protein sequence: CATSRFPPEEGINQPQHF.

This chain joins TRBV27 and TRBJ1-2; TRBD1 aligns across 8 bases. This CDR3 comprises 15 residues. Germline lookup yields CDR1 MNHEY and CDR2 SMNVEV (reference sequence). Trimming took 5 bases from V and 1 from J; bases not matched to a gene: 6. CDR3 DNA: TGTGCCAGCAGTGACAGGGGAGACCTTAACTATGGCTACACCTTC. It translates to CASSDRGDLNYGYTF.

The table lists this clone with a count of one. The J gene is TRBJ2-1, the V gene TRBV30; 9 bases align to TRBD2. Germline CDR1 GTSNPN, CDR2 SVGIG (reference sequence). The CDR3 loop spans 14 amino acids. V lost 4 bases, J lost 6 bases, and 7 bases stayed unmatched. The CDR3 coding sequence is TGTGCCTGGACCTGGCGGGGGGGCCGCAATGAGCAGTTCTTC. This gives the protein CAWTWRGGRNEQFF. Together with reference TRBV30 and TRBJ2-1, the CDR3 gives the full variable domain: SQTIHQWPATLVQPVGSPLSLECTVEGTSNPNLYWYRQAAGRGLQLLFYSVGIGQISSEVPQNLSASRPQDRQFILSSKKLLLSDSGFYLCAWTWRGGRNEQFFGPGTRLTVL.

This clone has only a few counts. The chain combines TRBV18 with TRBJ2-3; TRBD2 aligns across 9 bases. CDR1 is KGHSH, CDR2 LQKENI, per germline. CDR3 length: 15 residues. J was trimmed by 2 bases and V by 3 bases; bases with no gene match: 3. This CDR3 reads CASSPLAGTTDTQYF. Here the CDR3 DNA reads TGTGCCAGCTCACCGCTAGCGGGGACCACAGATACGCAGTATTTT.

The V call is TRBV2, the J call TRBJ1-6; maybe TRBD1 (6 bases). Trimming cost V 4 bases and J 7 bases, with 14 bases left between them. CDR1 is SNHLY and CDR2 is FYNNEI in the germline V gene. The CDR3 sequence is 15 residues long. CDR3 DNA sequence: TGTGCCAGCAGTGTTGACAGAACAGGGAATTCACCCCTCCACTTT. It is translated as CASSVDRTGNSPLHF.

The chain uses TRBV4-1 and TRBJ1-1; TRBD1 might be the D (5 bases). V was pared by 0 bases and J by 1 base, with 9 bases between. Germline values: CDR1 MGHRA, CDR2 YSYEKL. The CDR3 totals 15 residues. CDR3 nucleotide sequence: TGCGCCAGCAGCCAAGATGGGGGGGGGAACACTGAAGCTTTCTTT. This codes for CASSQDGGGNTEAFF.

The chain links TRBV6-1 to TRBJ2-7, with TRBD1 matching 9 bases. The CDR3 is 13 residues long. CDR1 and CDR2 from the germline V gene are MNHNS and SASEGT. The junction had 5 bases not matched to a gene; V was cut back by 0 bases and J by 11 bases. CDR3 sequence (DNA): TGTGCCAGCAGTGAAGCAGGGGACAGGGTTAAGTACTTC. The encoded protein is CASSEAGDRVKYF.

The chain has TRBV6-1 and TRBJ1-1; tentative D call: TRBD1 (5 bases). Deletions cut 6 bases from V and 5 bases from J, with 16 bases between. CDR1 and CDR2 (germline): MNHNS, SASEGT. The length of the CDR3 is 14 residues. For the CDR3, the DNA is TGTGCCAGCAGCTTTACTACGGGGGGGACTGAAGCTTTCTTT. Translated, it gives CASSFTTGGTEAFF.

This clone came up once. This chain joins TRBV19 and TRBJ1-1; no clear D gene. V lost 5 bases and J lost 4, with 14 bases in between. Germline loops: CDR1 LNHDA, CDR2 SQIVND (reference sequence). This CDR3 comprises 14 residues. CDR3 DNA sequence: TGTGCCAGTAGTCACCAAGCAGGAGGCACTGAAGCTTTCTTT. This sequence encodes CASSHQAGGTEAFF.

V is TRBV5-6 and J is TRBJ1-5, with 7 bases fitting TRBD1. V lost 0 bases and J lost 6; bases outside the gene matches: 3. Germline CDR1 is SGHDT and CDR2 is YYEEEE. The CDR3 is made up of 14 amino acids. The CDR3 coding sequence is TGTGCCAGCAGCTTGGGACAGGGTGGTCAGCCCCAGCATTTT. Its translation: CASSLGQGGQPQHF.

The chain joins TRBV9 to TRBJ2-2; perhaps TRBD1 as D (8 bases). Trimming removed 6 bases at V and 11 bases at J, with 17 bases between. Germline CDR1 and CDR2: SGDLS and YYNGEE. This CDR3 comprises 13 residues. The CDR3: CASTTGGGRELFF. In DNA form, the CDR3 reads TGTGCCAGCACCACAGGGGGGGGCCGAGAGCTGTTTTTT.

The chain employs TRBV7-2 and TRBJ2-7, with D possibly being TRBD1 (6 bases). Looked up from germline, CDR1 is SGHTA and CDR2 is FQGNSA. The CDR3 spans 13 residues. Trimming pared 5 bases from V and 6 bases from J, leaving 14 bases between. The CDR3 coding sequence is TGTGCCAGCAGCCCCGGACAGATCCTCGAGCAGTACTTC. Protein product: CASSPGQILEQYF.

This clone has more than one count but fewer than ten. V usage is TRBV9 and J usage is TRBJ2-3; D is unresolved. The CDR3 spans 14 residues. CDR1 and CDR2 from the germline V gene are SGDLS and YYNGEE. Trimming pared 2 bases from V and 11 bases from J, leaving 18 bases between. CDR3: CASSVTLGDWRQYF. The CDR3 DNA sequence: TGTGCCAGCAGCGTCACATTGGGTGATTGGAGGCAGTATTTT.

The rearrangement joins TRBV9 to TRBJ2-5, with 9 bases that match TRBD2. The J segment lost 4 bases and the V segment lost 4 bases, leaving 11 bases of the junction unmatched. Germline V gene lookup returns CDR1 SGDLS and CDR2 YYNGEE. CDR3 length: 16 amino acids. The CDR3 here is CASSLMGGGAAETQYF. CDR3 sequence (DNA): TGTGCCAGCAGCCTCATGGGCGGGGGGGCAGCAGAGACCCAGTACTTC.

This clone was recorded a few times. V gene TRBV4-1 combines with J gene TRBJ1-1, with unresolved D. Germline assignment: CDR1 MGHRA and CDR2 YSYEKL. Deletions cut 0 bases from V and 0 bases from J, with 11 bases between. CDR3 length equals 16 residues. For the CDR3, the DNA is TGCGCCAGCAGCCAAGATCCCCAGGCCATGAACACTGAAGCTTTCTTT. Its translation: CASSQDPQAMNTEAFF.

The chain joins TRBV27 to TRBJ1-2, with TRBD1 matching over 9 bases. In germline, CDR1 is MNHEY, CDR2 SMNVEV (reference sequence). This CDR3 has 15 amino acids. With V trimmed by 6 bases and J by 6 bases, 11 bases remained unmatched. CDR3 amino acids: CASSGDRAHSDGYTF. The CDR3 nucleotides read TGTGCCAGCAGCGGGGACAGGGCCCACTCCGATGGCTACACCTTC.

The genes are TRBV5-1 and TRBJ2-3; the match to TRBD2 covers 12 bases. Trimming removed 4 bases from V and 2 bases from J; junction bases left unmatched: 5. The CDR3 extends over 16 amino acids. Germline CDR1 is SGHRS and CDR2 is YFSETQ. CDR3 sequence (DNA): TGCGCCAGCAGCCCTGGGACTAGCGGGCCCACAGATACGCAGTATTTT. Protein sequence: CASSPGTSGPTDTQYF. The variable domain in full, completed from reference TRBV5-1 and TRBJ2-3, reads KAGVTQTPRYLIKTRGQQVTLSCSPISGHRSVSWYQQTPGQGLQFLFEYFSETQRNKGNFPGRFSGRQFSNSRSEMNVSTLELGDSALYLCASSPGTSGPTDTQYFGPGTRLTVL.

V usage is TRBV7-2 and J usage is TRBJ2-7; perhaps TRBD1 as D (6 bases). The CDR3 contains 13 residues. The V gene's germline CDR1 is SGHTA and CDR2 FQGNSA. V lost 5 bases to trimming and J lost 4 bases, with 12 bases between them. The CDR3 DNA reads TGTGCCAGCAGCCCCGGGACACGGTACGAGCAGTACTTC. It yields the protein CASSPGTRYEQYF.

The J gene is TRBJ2-3, the V gene TRBV7-2; TRBD2 aligns across 10 bases. This CDR3 region has 15 residues. Germline lookup yields CDR1 SGHTA and CDR2 FQGNSA. The V and J ends lost 1 base and 4 bases, in that order; junction bases with no gene match: 2. CDR3 protein: CASSLGLAGADTQYF. CDR3 nucleotide sequence: TGTGCCAGCAGCTTAGGTCTAGCGGGGGCAGATACGCAGTATTTT.